One and the same sample provided the 8 T cell receptor beta chains below, sequenced in a study of shared clonotypes between healthy human individuals. The protocol was immunoSEQ multiplex PCR, while the TCRdb copy is restricted to in-frame clones and leaves out a portion. The table lists 2 million to 2.5 million clones, approximately 94% of them singletons. The sample comprised naive CD4+ T cells sorted from blood. Subset denoted: CD45RA+ positively selected. These receptors all stem from a man aged 18 to 29 in good health.

With respect to this clone: The same CDR3 is also encoded by other DNA sequences in this sample. The V and J genes are TRBV18 and TRBJ1-1; weak D call: TRBD1 (6 bases). The CDR3 runs to 14 residues. Germline CDR1 and CDR2: KGHSH and LQKENI. Trimming removed 2 bases at V and 3 bases at J, with 10 bases between. Written as DNA, the CDR3 is TGTGCCAGCTCACCAAGGGGGGGAGACACTGAAGCTTTCTTT. It codes for CASSPRGGDTEAFF.

This chain links TRBV4-1 with TRBJ2-1; 8 bases are shared with TRBD2. This CDR3 has 14 residues. V lost 3 bases, J lost 7 bases, and 5 bases stayed unmatched. The germline V gene encodes CDR1 MGHRA and CDR2 YSYEKL. The CDR3, as DNA: TGCGCCAGCAGCCAGAGACTAGCGCAAAATGAGCAGTTCTTC. It yields the protein CASSQRLAQNEQFF.

This clone came up once. V is TRBV29-1 and J is TRBJ2-2, with 9 bases that match TRBD1. The trim removed 4 bases at V and 2 bases at J, leaving 8 bases unmatched. Germline lookup yields CDR1 SQVTM and CDR2 ANQGSEA. The CDR3 sequence is 16 residues long. In nucleotides, the CDR3 is TGCAGCGTTGCTCCACAGGGGGCGAGTAACACCGGGGAGCTGTTTTTT. It specifies CSVAPQGASNTGELFF.

This rearrangement joins TRBV11-2 to TRBJ1-1; D ambiguous. Between the trimmed V and J ends, which lost 0 bases and 6 bases, there was a span of 5 bases. The CDR3 runs 12 residues. CDR1 and CDR2 (germline): SGHAT, FQNNGV. For the CDR3, the DNA is TGTGCCAGCAGCTTAGAGGAGTCTGAAGCTTTCTTT. It codes for CASSLEESEAFF.

V usage is TRBV5-1 and J usage is TRBJ2-3; a weak D match, TRBD2 (6 bases). Germline lookup yields CDR1 SGHRS and CDR2 YFSETQ. This CDR3 contains 14 residues. V was trimmed by 6 bases and J by 0 bases, leaving 11 bases between them. The CDR3: CASTAGLSTDTQYF. The CDR3 nucleotides are TGCGCCAGCACGGCGGGACTTAGCACAGATACGCAGTATTTT.

About this clone: This same CDR3 is encoded by further DNA sequences in the sample. V and J are TRBV7-2 and TRBJ1-1; 7 bases line up with TRBD1. After removal of 4 bases from V and 2 bases from J, the junction contained 4 bases not matched to a gene. In germline, CDR1 is SGHTA, CDR2 FQGNSA. The CDR3 has 14 residues. The DNA of the CDR3 is TGTGCCAGCAGCTCCGGGACAGTTAACACTGAAGCTTTCTTT. Translated: CASSSGTVNTEAFF. Full variable domain (remainder filled in from reference TRBV7-2 and TRBJ1-1): GAGVSQSPSNKVTEKGKDVELRCDPISGHTALYWYRQSLGQGLEFLIYFQGNSAPDKSGLPSDRFSAERTGGSVSTLTIQRTQQEDSAVYLCASSSGTVNTEAFFGQGTRLTVV.

The CDR3 sequence: CASSAGPQSTGANSYEQYF. The CDR3 nucleotides read TGTGCCAGCTCCGCCGGGCCACAGAGTACGGGAGCCAACTCCTACGAGCAGTACTTC. The rearrangement joins TRBV9 to TRBJ2-7, with D maybe TRBD2 (6 bases). The CDR3 runs to 19 residues. Germline V lookup: CDR1 SGDLS, CDR2 YYNGEE. V gave up 7 bases and J gave up 0 bases, with 29 bases separating them. The entire variable domain, with the rest obtained from reference TRBV9 and TRBJ2-7, is as follows: DSGVTQTPKHLITATGQRVTLRCSPRSGDLSVYWYQQSLDQGLQFLIQYYNGEERAKGNILERFSAQQFPDLHSELNLSSLELGDSALYFCASSAGPQSTGANSYEQYFGPGTRLTVT.

This chain uses TRBV14 with TRBJ2-5; 13 nucleotides agree with TRBD2. Trimming at V came to 1 base and at J to 3 bases, leaving 11 bases not matched to a gene. From germline, CDR1 is SGHDN and CDR2 FVKESK. The CDR3 length is 19 residues. CDR3 sequence: CASSQVTSGGTILKETQYF. DNA of the CDR3: TGTGCCAGCAGCCAAGTGACTAGCGGGGGGACTATCTTAAAAGAGACCCAGTACTTC.